Listed below are T cell receptor beta chains from one sample, sequenced in a study of cytotoxic CD8 clonotypes in ibrutinib-treated CLL. TCRdb's copy holds only in-frame clones and misses some; the assay was immunoSEQ multiplex PCR. In the table there are more than 140,000 clones, approximately 77% of which are singletons. The starting material was PBMCs, obtained after 12 months of ibrutinib treatment. The receptor source for this set is a human donor with chronic lymphocytic leukemia. The CDR3 runs from the conserved cysteine through the conserved F or W. Fields, in order: V gene, J gene, D gene, clone size, CDR3 DNA, CDR3 protein. D genes are given only for firm matches. Only some rows state a clone size, as once, few, many or a class for expanded clones.

v_call: TRBV27
j_call: TRBJ1-6
d_call: -
clone_size: -
cdr3_nt: TGTGCCAGCAGTTCGCCAACAGGAGATAATTCACCCCTCCACTTT
cdr3_aa: CASSSPTGDNSPLHF

v_call: TRBV2
j_call: TRBJ2-7
d_call: TRBD1
clone_size: once
cdr3_nt: TGTGCCAGCAGTGAAGCGAGGACAGGGGTGCGGCAGTACTTC
cdr3_aa: CASSEARTGVRQYF

v_call: TRBV28
j_call: TRBJ2-7
d_call: -
clone_size: -
cdr3_nt: TGTGCCAGCAGTTTGTCTGCCTCCTACGAGCAGTACTTC
cdr3_aa: CASSLSASYEQYF

v_call: TRBV7-2
j_call: TRBJ1-5
d_call: TRBD1
clone_size: -
cdr3_nt: TGTGCCAGCAGCTTAGGGGGGACAGGGAGGGAGCCCCAGCATTTT
cdr3_aa: CASSLGGTGREPQHF

v_call: TRBV5-1
j_call: TRBJ1-5
d_call: TRBD1
clone_size: few
cdr3_nt: TGCGCCAGCAGCTTGGGGACAGGCAATCAAAAGCCCCAGCATTTT
cdr3_aa: CASSLGTGNQKPQHF

v_call: TRBV28
j_call: TRBJ1-5
d_call: TRBD1
clone_size: -
cdr3_nt: TGTGCCAGCAGTTCCGGGACAGGGAGCCAGCCCCAGCATTTT
cdr3_aa: CASSSGTGSQPQHF

v_call: TRBV7-8
j_call: TRBJ1-2
d_call: TRBD1
clone_size: -
cdr3_nt: TGTGCCAGCAGCTGGGACAGCTCTAACTATGGCTACACCTTC
cdr3_aa: CASSWDSSNYGYTF

v_call: TRBV13
j_call: TRBJ2-7
d_call: TRBD2
clone_size: -
cdr3_nt: TGTGCCAGCAGCGGCCCCGGGACTAGCGGCTCCTACGAGCAGTACTTC
cdr3_aa: CASSGPGTSGSYEQYF

v_call: TRBV18
j_call: TRBJ1-4
d_call: -
clone_size: -
cdr3_nt: TGTGCCAGCTCACCACGGGGGGCAGGCCTTTTTGCAACTAATGAAAAACTGTTTTTT
cdr3_aa: CASSPRGAGLFATNEKLFF

v_call: TRBV7-3
j_call: TRBJ2-7
d_call: TRBD2
clone_size: -
cdr3_nt: TGTGCCAGCAGCTCGGGACTAGCGGGTACCTACGAGCAGTACTTC
cdr3_aa: CASSSGLAGTYEQYF

v_call: TRBV5-4
j_call: TRBJ1-4
d_call: -
clone_size: -
cdr3_nt: TGTGCCAGCAGCGTGGATGGGGGGAGGACCGCAACTAATGAAAAACTGTTTTTT
cdr3_aa: CASSVDGGRTATNEKLFF

v_call: TRBV30
j_call: TRBJ2-1
d_call: TRBD1
clone_size: -
cdr3_nt: TGTGCCTGGAGGGTAAGGCTGGGACAGGGGTACCGCAATGAGCAGTTCTTC
cdr3_aa: CAWRVRLGQGYRNEQFF

v_call: TRBV15
j_call: TRBJ1-5
d_call: -
clone_size: -
cdr3_nt: TGTGCCACCAGCAGGCCGGGAGGAGGGAATCAGCCCCAGCATTTT
cdr3_aa: CATSRPGGGNQPQHF

v_call: TRBV27
j_call: TRBJ1-4
d_call: -
clone_size: once
cdr3_nt: TGTGCCAGCAAACGGGCAGGGTCCCCAACTAATGAAAAACTGTTTTTT
cdr3_aa: CASKRAGSPTNEKLFF

v_call: TRBV7-2
j_call: TRBJ2-7
d_call: TRBD1
clone_size: once
cdr3_nt: TGTGCCAGCAACCTACAGGGGTACGAGCAGTACTTC
cdr3_aa: CASNLQGYEQYF

v_call: TRBV5-1
j_call: TRBJ1-1
d_call: -
clone_size: -
cdr3_nt: TGCGCCAGCAGCTTGGTGTCCGGGGGCACTGAAGCTTTCTTT
cdr3_aa: CASSLVSGGTEAFF

v_call: TRBV5-1
j_call: TRBJ2-7
d_call: -
clone_size: -
cdr3_nt: TGCGCCAGCAGCTTGGAGGGGCAACGCAGGGGTTACGAGCAGTACTTC
cdr3_aa: CASSLEGQRRGYEQYF

v_call: TRBV6-5
j_call: TRBJ1-2
d_call: -
clone_size: many
cdr3_nt: TGTGCCAGCAGTTACTCTTACACGGTGGGGTATGGCTACACCTTC
cdr3_aa: CASSYSYTVGYGYTF

v_call: TRBV5-1
j_call: TRBJ2-1
d_call: -
clone_size: -
cdr3_nt: TGCGCCAGCAGCTTGGTTGAGAGCTCCTACAATGAGCAGTTCTTC
cdr3_aa: CASSLVESSYNEQFF

v_call: TRBV6-1
j_call: TRBJ2-5
d_call: -
clone_size: -
cdr3_nt: TGTGCCAGCAGTGAATGGGGATTAGAGACCCAGTACTTC
cdr3_aa: CASSEWGLETQYF

v_call: TRBV7-9
j_call: TRBJ1-5
d_call: -
clone_size: -
cdr3_nt: TGTGCCAGCAGCTTAGAATTAATCCAGCCCCAGCATTTT
cdr3_aa: CASSLELIQPQHF

v_call: TRBV5-6
j_call: TRBJ2-5
d_call: TRBD1
clone_size: -
cdr3_nt: TGTGCCAGCAGCCCAATGACAGGGGGCCAAGAGACCCAGTACTTC
cdr3_aa: CASSPMTGGQETQYF

v_call: TRBV27
j_call: TRBJ2-3
d_call: -
clone_size: -
cdr3_nt: TGTGCCAGCCGTTACTCTAGCACAGATACGCAGTATTTT
cdr3_aa: CASRYSSTDTQYF

v_call: TRBV6-5
j_call: TRBJ2-1
d_call: TRBD1
clone_size: -
cdr3_nt: TGTGCCAGCAGTTTTTCAGGGACAGGGGTTTACAATGAGCAGTTCTTC
cdr3_aa: CASSFSGTGVYNEQFF

v_call: TRBV19
j_call: TRBJ1-2
d_call: -
clone_size: -
cdr3_nt: TGTGCCAGTACTCCGGGAGGATTGTATGGCTACACCTTC
cdr3_aa: CASTPGGLYGYTF

v_call: TRBV6-7
j_call: TRBJ2-2
d_call: -
clone_size: once
cdr3_nt: TGTGCCAGCGATGGACGTTCCGCGAACACCGGGGAGCTGTTTTTT
cdr3_aa: CASDGRSANTGELFF

v_call: TRBV30
j_call: TRBJ1-6
d_call: -
clone_size: -
cdr3_nt: TGTGCCTGGAGACGGTGGCGGGCTTCCGCCTCATTTAGCTCCTATAATTCACCCCTCCACTTT
cdr3_aa: CAWRRWRASASFSSYNSPLHF

v_call: TRBV11-2
j_call: TRBJ2-1
d_call: TRBD2
clone_size: -
cdr3_nt: TGTGCCAGCAGAGGGATCGACGGGAGGGGACTAGCGGGGAAAAGAGAGCAGTTCTTC
cdr3_aa: CASRGIDGRGLAGKREQFF